What follows are 16 T cell receptor beta chains derived from one specimen sequenced in a study of identical twins. TCRdb re-derived calls from the 5' RACE reads in MiXCR, one entry per CDR3 protein. The sample lists 400,000 to 550,000 distinct CDR3 sequences; 24% were seen once. The same data also went into a second study, on T cells expressing NK-cell markers.

The sequenced sample was CD4+ T cells sorted from blood. The receptors were gathered from a woman aged 18-35 years in good health.

Concerning this clonotype: This could be a read error, since a much larger clone is one nucleotide away. The chain couples TRBV28 to TRBJ2-7, with unresolved D. The CDR3 contains 13 residues. The ends were cut back, 4 bases at V and 2 bases at J, with 9 bases in the middle. Germline V CDR1 and CDR2: MDHEN, SYDVKM. The DNA of the CDR3 is TGTGCCAGCAGTTCGCCACGGACCTACGAGCAGTACTTC. As protein: CASSSPRTYEQYF.

The CDR3 coding sequence is TGTGCCAGCAGCCAGACAGATAGCAATCAGCCCCAGCATTTT. It specifies CASSQTDSNQPQHF. This chain links TRBV12-3 or TRBV12-4 with TRBJ1-5, with a possible D match to TRBD1 (5 bases). The germline V and J ends were trimmed by 6 bases and 0 bases, with 9 bases remaining between them. CDR3 length equals 14 residues.

V and J are TRBV20-1 and TRBJ2-7, with 9 bases that match TRBD1. V was pared by 5 bases and J by 4 bases, with 3 bases of the junction left unmatched. CDR1 and CDR2 from the germline V gene are DFQATT and SNEGSKA (reference sequence). This CDR3 comprises 12 residues. CDR3 sequence: CSALQGAYEQYF. In DNA, the CDR3 is TGCAGTGCTCTACAGGGGGCATACGAGCAGTACTTC.

V gene TRBV5-5 combines with J gene TRBJ2-3; a possible D gene is TRBD2 (7 bases). This CDR3 is 16 amino acids long. Germline CDR1 reads SGHKS; CDR2 reads YYEKEE (reference sequence). V was clipped by 4 bases and J by 3 bases, with 18 bases between them. CDR3 coding DNA: TGTGCCAGCAGCGACGATTACGGGGGGCAGACAGATACGCAGTATTTT. Translating gives CASSDDYGGQTDTQYF. Combining the CDR3 with reference TRBV5-5 and TRBJ2-3 gives the whole variable domain DAGVTQSPTHLIKTRGQQVTLRCSPISGHKSVSWYQQVLGQGPQFIFQYYEKEERGRGNFPDRFSARQFPNYSSELNVNALLLGDSALYLCASSDDYGGQTDTQYFGPGTRLTVL.

This clonotype turned up a few times. The V gene is TRBV20-1, the J gene TRBJ2-7; TRBD1 might be the D (5 bases). The germline CDR1 and CDR2 sequences are DFQATT and SNEGSKA (reference sequence). V was pared by 5 bases and J by 4 bases, with 9 bases between. The CDR3 extends over 11 amino acids. For the CDR3, the DNA is TGCAGTGCTCAGTCAGGGTACGAGCAGTACTTC. It specifies CSAQSGYEQYF.

This clonotype was counted a few times. J is TRBJ2-7 and V is TRBV5-1; TRBD1 is a possible D gene (7 bases). The CDR3 totals 17 residues. CDR1 is SGHRS, CDR2 YFSETQ, per germline. The V gene lost 1 base and the J gene lost 3 bases, with 20 bases spanning the gap. The CDR3 sequence: CASSLRDRDFNNYEQYF. CDR3 DNA sequence: TGCGCCAGCAGCTTGCGAGACAGGGACTTTAACAACTACGAGCAGTACTTC.

A few counts support this clonotype. This chain connects TRBV7-6 to TRBJ2-2; D unclear. CDR1 SGHVS and CDR2 FNYEAQ come from the germline V gene. This CDR3 is built from 17 residues. Trimming took off 4 bases at V and 4 bases at J, with 19 bases between the two ends. The CDR3 bases are TGTGCCAGCAGCTCTACACCGGATGGCGTTGGCACCGGGGAGCTGTTTTTT. Protein product: CASSSTPDGVGTGELFF.

The sample holds a few counts of this clonotype. This chain uses TRBV2 with TRBJ1-5; 11 bases are shared with TRBD1. V was pared by 6 bases and J by 6 bases, with 4 bases of the junction left unmatched. The germline V gene encodes CDR1 SNHLY and CDR2 FYNNEI. The CDR3 extends over 14 amino acids. The DNA for the CDR3 is TGTGCCAGCAGAGGGACAGGGGGGAGTCAGCCCCAGCATTTT. This codes for CASRGTGGSQPQHF.

This clonotype came up once. The chain carries TRBV12-3 or TRBV12-4 and TRBJ1-2; D is uncertain. This CDR3 comprises 14 residues. Trimming cost V 3 bases and J 4 bases, with 12 bases left between them. CDR3 nucleotides: TGTGCCAGCAGTTTTCAATATAGTAGCTATGGCTACACCTTC. Amino acids: CASSFQYSSYGYTF.

There are a few counts of this clonotype. The V call is TRBV20-1, the J call TRBJ2-2; maybe TRBD2 (5 bases). Trimming removed 1 base from V and 7 bases from J, with 13 bases in between. Looked up from germline, CDR1 is DFQATT and CDR2 is SNEGSKA (reference sequence). The CDR3 has 14 residues. CDR3 protein: CSARAPGLGGELFF. The CDR3 DNA reads TGCAGTGCTAGAGCCCCGGGATTGGGCGGGGAGCTGTTTTTT.

The chain combines TRBV19 with TRBJ1-1, with D hard to call. The CDR3 is 12 residues long. CDR1 and CDR2 (germline): LNHDA, SQIVND (reference sequence). V gave up 5 bases and J gave up 6 bases, with 10 bases separating them. CDR3 protein: CASSVRPPEAFF. Written as DNA, the CDR3 is TGTGCCAGTAGTGTAAGGCCCCCTGAAGCTTTCTTT.

This clonotype was seen more than once but under ten times. The rearrangement uses TRBV20-1 and TRBJ2-7; 11 bases match TRBD2. V was clipped by 5 bases and J by 4 bases; unmatched bases: 7. Germline loops: CDR1 DFQATT, CDR2 SNEGSKA (reference sequence). This CDR3 has 14 amino acids. The CDR3, as DNA: TGCAGTGCTGGAGGAACTAGCGGGAGTTACGAGCAGTACTTC. It is translated as CSAGGTSGSYEQYF.

The chain joins TRBV12-3 or TRBV12-4 to TRBJ2-7; D gene ambiguous. V shed 5 bases and J shed 0 bases, with 11 bases lying between them. This CDR3 comprises 14 residues. This chain's CDR3 is CASSIRLSSYEQYF. CDR3 DNA sequence: TGTGCCAGCAGTATAAGACTCAGCTCCTACGAGCAGTACTTC.

CDR3 region: CASSQPGESARSTEAFF. The CDR3 DNA sequence: TGTGCCAGCAGCCAACCTGGAGAGTCGGCGAGGAGCACTGAAGCTTTCTTT. V and J are TRBV3-1 and TRBJ1-1; no clear D gene. V lost 2 bases and J 4 bases, leaving 20 bases between the germline ends. Germline CDR1 is LGHDT and CDR2 is YNNKEL (reference sequence). The CDR3 is 17 residues long.

This clonotype was detected many times. The V call is TRBV3-1, the J call TRBJ2-5; D ambiguous. Trimming took 1 base from V and 5 from J, leaving 5 bases between them. The CDR3 runs to 12 residues. In germline, CDR1 is LGHDT, CDR2 YNNKEL (reference sequence). Here the CDR3 reads CASSQVRETQYF. In DNA, the CDR3 is TGTGCCAGCAGCCAAGTCAGGGAGACCCAGTACTTC.

This chain connects TRBV20-1 to TRBJ2-7, with D perhaps TRBD1 (6 bases). The germline V gene encodes CDR1 DFQATT and CDR2 SNEGSKA (reference sequence). The CDR3 length is 12 residues. V was trimmed by 6 bases and J by 5 bases, leaving 14 bases between them. The CDR3 loop reads CSALGGSHEQYF. In DNA form, the CDR3 reads TGCAGTGCCCTAGGGGGATCGCACGAGCAGTACTTC.